The clone carrying this T cell receptor (beta chain) was found a few times. What it binds is unknown. This sample is part of a study of vaccination and CD4 T cells after COVID-19. Treatment defined: approximately 11-day PBMC culture with coronavirus spike peptide pools or control peptides (ViraFEST assay). Cultures got half-medium changes with IL-2 on days 3 and 7. Oncomine TCR Beta short-read sequencing was applied to DNA from cultured CD4+ T cells. TCRdb reprocessed the PCR reads via MiXCR and lists one record per CDR3 protein. This table holds approximately 4,600 distinct CDR3 sequences, around 43% found once. V trimming: 4 bases; J trimming: 2 bases; junction bases outside the gene matches: 4. This CDR3 region has 15 residues. CDR1 is SNHLY and CDR2 is FYNNEI in the germline V gene. Study observations and caveats: SARS-CoV-2-reactive clonotypes rose nonsignificantly, with the median going from approximately 21 to 40.

V is TRBV2 and J is TRBJ2-1, with TRBD2 identical over 8 bases. Specimen: CD4+ T cells from blood, cultured in vitro. The TCR sequence derives from a human donor who had recovered from COVID-19. The CDR3 sequence: CASSGRGVAYNEQFF. In DNA form, the CDR3 reads TGTGCCAGCAGTGGGCGGGGGGTCGCCTACAATGAGCAGTTCTTC.